This T cell receptor (beta chain) was retrieved from a study of blood T cell repertoires in COVID-19. Overall study: Samples came from the United States, Italy and Spain, spanning acute and convalescent COVID-19. Sample material is recorded as cDNA or gDNA derived from T cells, B-cell-depleted T cells, or PBMCs.

The CDR3 spans 16 residues. V was clipped by 3 bases and J by 1 base; unmatched bases: 6. The germline V gene encodes CDR1 KGHSH and CDR2 LQKENI. In the original processing: Nucleated cell number was recorded as an estimate derived from reference gene primer amplification. Only in-frame clones appear in the TCRdb table, and some are missing; sequencing was by immunoSEQ multiplex PCR. V, J and clone size derive from that table, while D and trimming were established from the DNA sequence. In the table there are around 190,000 clones, approximately 90% of which are singletons. What was sequenced was peripheral blood. The sequence derives from a human donor in a cohort sampled during active COVID-19. The chain is built from TRBV18 and TRBJ1-1, with 9 positions matching TRBD1. DNA of the CDR3: TGTGCCAGCTCACCTAAACAGACAGGGGGGAACACTGAAGCTTTCTTT. Translated: CASSPKQTGGNTEAFF.